Below are 3 T cell receptor beta chains sequenced from a single sample in a study of shared clonotypes between healthy human individuals. Clones were read by immunoSEQ multiplex PCR, and TCRdb kept only the in-frame ones, dropping some. The table shows about 600,000 clones, with about 97% occurring only once. The material sequenced was naive CD4+ T cells sorted from blood. This sample's subset: CD45RA+ positively selected. Every receptor here comes from a woman younger than 45 in good health.

This clone has only one observation. The chain carries TRBV6-1 and TRBJ1-1; a possible D gene is TRBD1 (6 bases). CDR3 length: 12 amino acids. Germline loops: CDR1 MNHNS, CDR2 SASEGT. The V gene lost 4 bases and the J gene lost 8 bases, with 11 bases spanning the gap. This chain's CDR3 is CASSVMGTEAFF. CDR3 DNA: TGTGCCAGCAGTGTCATGGGGACAGAAGCTTTCTTT.

This chain connects TRBV6-5 to TRBJ2-3; D is undetermined. Deletions cut 6 bases from V and 1 base from J, with 5 bases between. The CDR3 has 12 residues. Germline loops: CDR1 MNHEY, CDR2 SVGAGI. The CDR3 DNA reads TGTGCCAGCAGCCAGGGCACAGATACGCAGTATTTT. Protein: CASSQGTDTQYF.

CDR3 residues: CATSRTPRAAYNEQFF. CDR3 sequence (DNA): TGTGCCACCAGCAGGACTCCTAGAGCAGCCTACAATGAGCAGTTCTTC. The J gene is TRBJ2-1, the V gene TRBV15; D gene uncertain. This CDR3 has 16 amino acids. V was shortened by 3 bases and J by 2 bases, with 14 bases between the two germline ends. From germline, CDR1 is LNHNV and CDR2 YYDKDF (reference sequence).